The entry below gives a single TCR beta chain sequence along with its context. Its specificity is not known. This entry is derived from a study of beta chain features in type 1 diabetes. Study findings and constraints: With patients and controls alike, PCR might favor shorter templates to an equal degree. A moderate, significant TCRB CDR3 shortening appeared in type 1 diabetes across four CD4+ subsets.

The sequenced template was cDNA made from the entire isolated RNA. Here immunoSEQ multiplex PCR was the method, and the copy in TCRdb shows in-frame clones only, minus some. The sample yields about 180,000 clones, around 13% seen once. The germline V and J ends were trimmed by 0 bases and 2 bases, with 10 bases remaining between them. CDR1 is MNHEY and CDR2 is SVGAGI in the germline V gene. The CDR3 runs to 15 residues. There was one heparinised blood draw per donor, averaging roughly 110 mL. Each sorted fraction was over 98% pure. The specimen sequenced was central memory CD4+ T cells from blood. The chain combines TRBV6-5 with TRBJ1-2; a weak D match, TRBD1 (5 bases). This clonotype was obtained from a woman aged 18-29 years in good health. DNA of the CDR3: TGTGCCAGCAGTTACTCGGAAAGGGGCAACTATGGCTACACCTTC. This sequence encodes CASSYSERGNYGYTF.